This T cell receptor (beta chain) was sequenced during a study of blood T cell repertoires in COVID-19. Study information: There were acute and convalescent COVID-19 samples, and they came from the United States, Italy and Spain. The cDNA or gDNA used as material had been derived from T cells, B-cell-depleted T cells, or PBMCs.

Measured with immunoSEQ multiplex PCR; TCRdb has only the in-frame clones, and not every one. The sample has under 350,000 clones; approximately 89% are singletons. V shed 1 base and J 3 bases; nucleotides not matched to a gene: 12. The CDR3 has 18 residues. CDR1 is LGHDT and CDR2 is YNNKEL in the germline V gene (reference sequence). Seattle's enrolled individuals joined amid active infection and were then monitored longitudinally. This receptor was identified in a woman aged 25 to 39 with COVID-19, enrolled during active disease. Sequenced material: peripheral blood. The chain is built from TRBV3-1 (or the pseudogene TRBV3-2) and TRBJ2-3, with 8 positions matching TRBD2. The CDR3 DNA is TGTGCCAGCAGCCAAGGAACGGCCAGCGGGGGAAAAACAGATACGCAGTATTTT. Protein sequence: CASSQGTASGGKTDTQYF.